Listed here are 29 T cell receptor beta chains from one sample, sequenced in a study of CD8 T cells in ankylosing spondylitis. Study results and caveats: About 8 highly homologous variants made up a TCR beta motif, and this motif appeared characteristic of ankylosing spondylitis blood.

A single record per CDR3 protein comes from TCRdb applying MiXCR to the 5' RACE reads. The sample lists under 150,000 distinct CDR3 sequences, about 15% seen once, with approximately 30% in the top ten. These TCRs are of unknown antigen specificity. Material for sequencing was blood, either unsorted or a sorted T cell fraction (not recorded which). The receptors originated from a male donor with ankylosing spondylitis.

This clonotype was seen a few times. The CDR3 nucleotides are TGTGCCAGCAGTTTACCGGGACTAGCGGTGAATGAGCAGTACTTC. Its protein is CASSLPGLAVNEQYF. This chain joins TRBV27 and TRBJ2-7, with 11 bases aligning to TRBD2. Germline loops: CDR1 MNHEY, CDR2 SMNVEV (reference sequence). J was trimmed by 7 bases and V by 2 bases; bases with no gene match: 7. This CDR3 spans 15 amino acids.

This clonotype was seen many times. The gene calls are TRBV29-1 and TRBJ2-7; D is ambiguous. CDR3 length equals 12 residues. Germline CDR1 reads SQVTM; CDR2 reads ANQGSEA. The V end was cut by 0 bases, the J end by 2 bases, with 5 bases between. CDR3 nucleotides: TGCAGCGTTGAAGACCGCCCCTACGAGCAGTACTTC. Protein product: CSVEDRPYEQYF.

The chain couples TRBV27 to TRBJ2-7; D not resolved. The CDR3 is 13 amino acids. Germline V CDR1 and CDR2: MNHEY, SMNVEV (reference sequence). Trimming removed 8 bases at V and 0 bases at J, with 11 bases between. For the CDR3, the DNA is TGTGCCAGCGGGCCGAGCTTCTCCTACGAGCAGTACTTC. It yields the protein CASGPSFSYEQYF.

The V call is TRBV7-9, the J call TRBJ2-1, with D possibly matching TRBD2 (6 bases). With 0 bases removed from V and 5 bases from J, the gap between germline ends came to 8 bases. Germline-derived CDR1 and CDR2 are SEHNR and FQNEAQ (reference sequence). CDR3 length: 14 residues. CDR3 sequence (DNA): TGTGCCAGCAGCTTAGCGGGAGGAGACAATGAGCAGTTCTTC. Translated, it gives CASSLAGGDNEQFF.

V usage is TRBV3-1 and J usage is TRBJ2-3; 11 nucleotides agree with TRBD1. The germline CDR1 and CDR2 sequences are LGHDT and YNNKEL (reference sequence). The CDR3 extends over 14 amino acids. V gave up 8 bases and J gave up 6 bases; unmatched junction bases: 7. The DNA of the CDR3 is TGTGCCAGCCCGGACAGGGGGCTTGCTGATACGCAGTATTTT. It specifies CASPDRGLADTQYF.

This clonotype was counted ten times or more. The V call is TRBV6-5, the J call TRBJ2-5; no clear D gene. The CDR3 length is 14 residues. From germline, CDR1 is MNHEY and CDR2 SVGAGI. The V end was cut by 0 bases, the J end by 4 bases, with 9 bases between. CDR3 residues: CASSYSTGRETQYF. CDR3 sequence (DNA): TGTGCCAGCAGTTACTCGACCGGCCGAGAGACCCAGTACTTC.

The chain recombines TRBV15 with TRBJ1-5; D not certain. The CDR3 loop spans 12 amino acids. Trimming left V 3 bases short and J 5 bases short, with 5 bases between. From germline, CDR1 is LNHNV and CDR2 YYDKDF (reference sequence). CDR3 region: CATSRGDQPQHF. The CDR3 DNA is TGTGCCACCAGCAGGGGAGATCAGCCCCAGCATTTT.

With respect to this clonotype: The conserved phenylalanine or tryptophan normally closing the CDR3 is absent here, so this likely arose from a read error. The chain is built from TRBV5-1 and TRBJ2-1; D remains ambiguous. Trimming stripped 1 base from V and 8 bases from J, with 4 bases between. The CDR3 extends over 11 amino acids. The germline gives CDR1 SGHRS, CDR2 YFSETQ. The CDR3 region is CASSLLDEQFY. Here the CDR3 DNA reads TGCGCCAGCAGCTTGCTCGATGAGCAGTTCTAC.

The CDR3 DNA reads TGCGCCAGCAGCTTGCTAGGTTCACCCCTCCACTTT. It codes for CASSLLGSPLHF. The chain combines TRBV5-1 with TRBJ1-6; no reliable D call. The V end lost 1 base, the J end lost 9 bases, and 5 bases lay between the germline ends. The CDR3 is 12 residues long. The germline V gene has CDR1 SGHRS and CDR2 YFSETQ.

V and J are TRBV9 and TRBJ2-7, with 11 bases lining up with TRBD1. V lost 0 bases and J lost 2; bases outside the gene matches: 1. The length of the CDR3 is 15 residues. Germline V gene lookup returns CDR1 SGDLS and CDR2 YYNGEE. The CDR3 region is CASSVGGQGAYEQYF. For the CDR3, the DNA is TGTGCCAGCAGCGTAGGGGGACAGGGGGCCTACGAGCAGTACTTC.

In the case of this clonotype: One end of the junction fails to match germline, which may point to a read error. The chain employs TRBV27 and TRBJ2-7; perhaps TRBD1 as D (7 bases). Germline-derived CDR1 and CDR2 are MNHEY and SMNVEV (reference sequence). The CDR3 runs to 13 residues. CDR3 protein: CTSRGASSYEQYF. CDR3 DNA sequence: TGTACCAGCAGGGGGGCCTCCTCCTACGAGCAGTACTTC.

CDR3 loop: CASQLTGQETQYF. In nucleotides, the CDR3 is TGTGCCAGCCAGCTGACAGGCCAAGAGACCCAGTACTTC. This chain joins TRBV7-2 and TRBJ2-5; maybe TRBD1 (6 bases). Trimming removed 8 bases from V and 1 base from J, with 11 bases in between. The length of the CDR3 is 13 residues. In germline, CDR1 is SGHTA, CDR2 FQGNSA.

The chain links TRBV20-1 to TRBJ2-5; D call uncertain. CDR3 size: 14 residues. Trimming left V 0 bases short and J 2 bases short, with 10 bases between. The germline V gene encodes CDR1 DFQATT and CDR2 SNEGSKA (reference sequence). The CDR3 sequence: CSARDGQAQETQYF. Written as DNA, the CDR3 is TGCAGTGCTAGAGATGGTCAGGCTCAAGAGACCCAGTACTTC.

In this sample, this clonotype turned up a few times. The CDR3 DNA follows: TGTGCCAGCAGCGTAGAAGAGGGGGGAGCCTACAATGAGCAGTTCTTC. It yields the protein CASSVEEGGAYNEQFF. The chain recombines TRBV9 with TRBJ2-1; D could derive from TRBD1 or TRBD2 (6 bases each). V lost 0 bases and J 2 bases, leaving 12 bases between the germline ends. This CDR3 comprises 16 residues. Per the germline V gene, CDR1 is SGDLS and CDR2 is YYNGEE.

A few counts support this clonotype. The rearrangement joins TRBV20-1 to TRBJ2-7, with TRBD2 matching over 7 bases. Trimming took 6 bases from V and 0 from J; bases not matched to a gene: 2. Per germline, CDR1 DFQATT and CDR2 SNEGSKA (reference sequence). The CDR3 spans 12 residues. CDR3 coding DNA: TGCAGTGCACGGGACTACTCCTACGAGCAGTACTTC. It translates to CSARDYSYEQYF.

This clonotype showed up just a few times. The chain has TRBV7-9 and TRBJ1-1, with D tentatively TRBD1 (5 bases). Germline loops: CDR1 SEHNR, CDR2 FQNEAQ (reference sequence). The V and J ends lost 5 bases and 5 bases respectively, with 18 bases between them. The CDR3 contains 15 residues. CDR3 nucleotide sequence: TGTGCCAGCAGCATTCCTGGGGGTGAGGGAACTGAAGCTTTCTTT. This translates into CASSIPGGEGTEAFF.

This sequence joins TRBV29-1 and TRBJ2-7; TRBD1 is a possible D gene (5 bases). Trimming shortened V by 7 bases and J by 4 bases, and 17 bases separated the two germline ends. The CDR3 is 13 amino acids. The germline V gene encodes CDR1 SQVTM and CDR2 ANQGSEA. The CDR3 protein is CSEPLSRGYEQYF. The CDR3 region has the DNA TGCAGCGAGCCCCTAAGTAGGGGTTACGAGCAGTACTTC.

This clonotype was observed a few times. The chain carries TRBV3-1 and TRBJ2-7; TRBD2 matches at 7 bases. The trim removed 3 bases at V and 0 bases at J, leaving 5 bases unmatched. Per the germline V gene, CDR1 is LGHDT and CDR2 is YNNKEL (reference sequence). This CDR3 has 15 residues. The CDR3, as DNA: TGTGCCAGCAGCCACGCCGGGACTACCTCCTACGAGCAGTACTTC. It is translated as CASSHAGTTSYEQYF.

A few counts support this clonotype. The chain recombines TRBV12-3 or TRBV12-4 with TRBJ1-5, with TRBD1 identical over 8 bases. Trimming removed 6 bases from V and 3 bases from J; junction bases left unmatched: 4. This CDR3 comprises 14 residues. The CDR3 sequence: CASSPQGDNQPQHF. The CDR3 region has the DNA TGTGCCAGCAGCCCACAGGGGGACAATCAGCCCCAGCATTTT.

In the case of this clonotype: A junction end diverges from the germline sequence, so it may reflect a read error. The chain recombines TRBV11-1 with TRBJ2-7, with 16 bases identical to TRBD2. CDR1 and CDR2 from the germline V gene are SGHAT and FQDESV (reference sequence). The CDR3 length is 19 residues. The CDR3 DNA reads as TGTGCCAGCAGCGTAGCGGCGGGACTAGCGGGAGGGCGGAGGTACGAGCAGTACTTC. Translating gives CASSVAAGLAGGRRYEQYF.

This rearrangement joins TRBV10-3 to TRBJ2-7, with D possibly being TRBD2 (6 bases). Germline CDR1 is ENHRY and CDR2 is SYGVKD. This CDR3 has 22 amino acids. Trimming took off 1 base at V and 6 bases at J, with 37 bases between the two ends. DNA for the CDR3: TGTGCCATCAGTGAGTTCCTCGCTGGGGCGGGATTTTCTCTAGCTGTGCCCAGCGAGCAGTACTTC. The encoded protein is CAISEFLAGAGFSLAVPSEQYF.

In this sample, this clonotype turned up a few times. The chain couples TRBV7-3 to TRBJ2-1, with TRBD2 identical over 8 bases. The CDR3 spans 15 residues. Trimming removed 5 bases from V and 3 bases from J; junction bases left unmatched: 6. The germline V gene encodes CDR1 SGHTA and CDR2 FQGTGA. The CDR3 DNA reads as TGTGCCAGCAGCATAGCTAGCGGGTACTACAATGAGCAGTTCTTC. Translation: CASSIASGYYNEQFF.

The genes are TRBV12-3 or TRBV12-4 and TRBJ1-2; the D gene is possibly TRBD1 (6 bases). V lost 6 bases to trimming and J lost 0 bases, with 11 bases between them. CDR3 length: 14 amino acids. The CDR3 spells CASSLDRTNYGYTF. CDR3 nucleotide sequence: TGTGCCAGCAGCTTGGACAGAACTAACTATGGCTACACCTTC.

This sequence joins TRBV24-1 and TRBJ2-5; D uncertain. The CDR3 extends over 13 amino acids. Germline-derived CDR1 and CDR2 are KGHDR and SFDVKD. V was cut by 5 bases and J by 5 bases, with 11 bases left in between. The CDR3 loop is CATSASIGETQYF. The CDR3 bases are TGTGCCACCAGTGCTTCCATTGGGGAGACCCAGTACTTC.

The chain is built from TRBV4-2 and TRBJ2-2; D call uncertain. Trimming cost V 2 bases and J 6 bases, with 4 bases left between them. This CDR3 has 12 residues. Germline V gene lookup returns CDR1 LGHNA and CDR2 YNFKEQ. In DNA form, the CDR3 reads TGTGCCAGCAGCCAACCGGCCGGGGAGCTGTTTTTT. This codes for CASSQPAGELFF.

This clonotype showed up just once. J is TRBJ2-7 and V is TRBV19, with 7 nucleotides matching TRBD1. V lost 3 bases to trimming and J lost 2 bases; unmatched junction nucleotides: 4. CDR1 and CDR2 (germline): LNHDA, SQIVND (reference sequence). This CDR3 spans 14 amino acids. DNA for the CDR3: TGTGCCAGTAGTATCGGGCAGGGGGCCTACGAGCAGTACTTC. It codes for CASSIGQGAYEQYF.

This chain connects TRBV2 to TRBJ2-1, with TRBD2 identical over 12 bases. V shed 8 bases and J 7 bases; nucleotides not matched to a gene: 3. The CDR3 spans 13 residues. Germline V gene lookup returns CDR1 SNHLY and CDR2 FYNNEI. CDR3 protein: CASLAGGLNEQFF. The CDR3 nucleotides read TGTGCCAGCCTAGCGGGAGGGCTGAATGAGCAGTTCTTC.

The DNA of the CDR3 is TGCGCCAGCAGCCAGGGCGGGACTAGTAGGGATACGCAGTATTTT. It codes for CASSQGGTSRDTQYF. The chain links TRBV4-3 to TRBJ2-3; 8 nucleotides agree with TRBD2. This CDR3 is 15 amino acids long. Germline V gives CDR1 LGHNA, CDR2 YSLEER. V shed 3 bases, J shed 6 bases, and the junction held 8 bases outside the gene matches.

V and J are TRBV20-1 and TRBJ2-3; TRBD2 is a possible D gene (6 bases). V lost 0 bases and J lost 5, with 15 bases in between. The CDR3 spans 15 residues. Looked up from germline, CDR1 is DFQATT and CDR2 is SNEGSKA (reference sequence). The CDR3 nucleotides read TGCAGTGCTAGAGACCCGACTAGTATGGTAGATACGCAGTATTTT. Protein product: CSARDPTSMVDTQYF.